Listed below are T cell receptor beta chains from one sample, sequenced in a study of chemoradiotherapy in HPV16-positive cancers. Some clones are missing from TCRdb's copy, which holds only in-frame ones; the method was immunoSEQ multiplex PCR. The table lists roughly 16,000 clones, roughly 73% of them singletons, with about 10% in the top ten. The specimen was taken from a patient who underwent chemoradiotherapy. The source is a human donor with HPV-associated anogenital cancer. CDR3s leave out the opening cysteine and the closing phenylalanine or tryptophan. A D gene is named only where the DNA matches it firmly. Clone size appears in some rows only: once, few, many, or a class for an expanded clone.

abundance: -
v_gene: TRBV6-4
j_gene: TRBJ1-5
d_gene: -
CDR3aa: ADPGGWDNQPQH

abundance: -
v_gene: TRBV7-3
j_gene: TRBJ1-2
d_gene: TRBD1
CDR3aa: ASSPDRGGGYT

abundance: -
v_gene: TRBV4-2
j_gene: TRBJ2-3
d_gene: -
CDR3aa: ASSQGADTQY

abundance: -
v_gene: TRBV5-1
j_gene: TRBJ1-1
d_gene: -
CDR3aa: ASSSRPTANTEAF

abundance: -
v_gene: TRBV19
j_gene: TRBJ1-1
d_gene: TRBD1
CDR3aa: ASRSRFGTGKGNTEAF

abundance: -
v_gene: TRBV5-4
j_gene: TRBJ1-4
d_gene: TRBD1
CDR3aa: ASSLWDRGGEKLF

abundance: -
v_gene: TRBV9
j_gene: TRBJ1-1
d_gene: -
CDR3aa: ASSVTPSNTEAF

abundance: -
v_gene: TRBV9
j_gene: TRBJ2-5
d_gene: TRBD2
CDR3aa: ASSAYSGGYQETQY

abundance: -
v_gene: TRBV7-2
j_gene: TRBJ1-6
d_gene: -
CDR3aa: ASTPVSSYNSPLH

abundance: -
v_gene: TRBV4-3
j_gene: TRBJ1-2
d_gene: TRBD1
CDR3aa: ASSQTGQGARGYT

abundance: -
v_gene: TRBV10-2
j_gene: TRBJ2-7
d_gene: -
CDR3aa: ASRAGYEQY

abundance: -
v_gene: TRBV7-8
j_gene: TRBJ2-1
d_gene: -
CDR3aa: ASQLRGVDYNEQF

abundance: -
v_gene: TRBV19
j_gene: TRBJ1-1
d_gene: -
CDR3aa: ASSTSLNTEAF

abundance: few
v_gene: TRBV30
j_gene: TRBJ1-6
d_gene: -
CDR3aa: AWSFDGPSPLH

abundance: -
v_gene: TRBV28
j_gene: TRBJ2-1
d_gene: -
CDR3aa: ASSLLGGAYNEQF

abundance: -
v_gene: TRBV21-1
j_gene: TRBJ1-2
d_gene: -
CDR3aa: ASSKGTGLDNYGYT

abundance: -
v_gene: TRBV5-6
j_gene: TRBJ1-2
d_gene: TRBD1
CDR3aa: ASSATGGGYGYT

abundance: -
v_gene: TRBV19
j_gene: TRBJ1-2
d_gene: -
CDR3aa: ASSSGGAYGYT

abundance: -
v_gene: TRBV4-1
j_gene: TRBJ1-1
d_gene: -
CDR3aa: ASRGLNTEAF

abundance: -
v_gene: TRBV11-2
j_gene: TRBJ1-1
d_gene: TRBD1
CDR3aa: ASSPGQINTEAF

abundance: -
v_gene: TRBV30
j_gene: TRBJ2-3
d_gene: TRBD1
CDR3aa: AWSEGQGCDTQY

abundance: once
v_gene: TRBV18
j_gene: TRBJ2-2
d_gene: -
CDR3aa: ASSPTPANTGELF

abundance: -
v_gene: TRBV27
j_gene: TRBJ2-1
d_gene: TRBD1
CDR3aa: ASSFGQGSNEQF

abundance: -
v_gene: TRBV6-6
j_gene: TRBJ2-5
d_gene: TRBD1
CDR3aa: ASSYPGQQETQY

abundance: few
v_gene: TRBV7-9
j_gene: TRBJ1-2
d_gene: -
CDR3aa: ASSIKPGTSAGYT

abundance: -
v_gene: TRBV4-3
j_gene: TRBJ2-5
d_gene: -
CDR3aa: ASSPQWAQETQY

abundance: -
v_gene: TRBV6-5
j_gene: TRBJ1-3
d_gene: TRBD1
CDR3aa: ASGIQGHSGNTIY

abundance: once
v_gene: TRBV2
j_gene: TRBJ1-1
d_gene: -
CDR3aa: ASWEGGITEAF

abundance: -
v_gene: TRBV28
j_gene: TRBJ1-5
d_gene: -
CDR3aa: ASTPGGGHQPQH

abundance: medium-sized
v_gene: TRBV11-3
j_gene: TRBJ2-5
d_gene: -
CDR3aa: ASSPRGQETQY

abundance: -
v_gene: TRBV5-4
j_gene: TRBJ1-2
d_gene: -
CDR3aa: ASSLLTYGYT